The clone carrying this TCR beta chain was picked up many times. Antigen specificity is unknown. Time point reported: blood at routine non-recurrence follow-up after resection. No cell sorting; template was whole RNA from tumor, lung tissue or PBMC. The sample originates from a study of spatial heterogeneity in lung cancer. The overall study: Sequencing was performed on follow-up PBMC samples when available, collected at a median of approximately two years after resection. Alpha-chain sequences were detected in numbers that were consistently lower than beta-chain sequences.

General study findings and limits: Relative to follow-up, resection was when ubiquitous expanded tumor TCRs appeared more in blood.

Individual TCR cDNA molecules each bore their own unique molecular identifier. TCRdb redid the calling of the 5' RACE reads with MiXCR, one entry per CDR3 protein. The sample holds about 47,000 distinct CDR3 sequences, 6% to 8.5% seen once. Germline V gene data show CDR1 as KGHDR and CDR2 as SFDVKD. V lost 7 bases and J lost 5, with 7 bases in between. The CDR3 is made up of 11 amino acids. The sequencing here drew on PBMCs, taken at follow-up. The chain has TRBV24-1 and TRBJ2-5; tentatively, D is TRBD1 (6 bases). The clonotype comes from a female donor with early-stage non-small cell lung cancer. This chain's CDR3 is CATSQGETQYF. The DNA of the CDR3 is TGTGCCACCAGCCAGGGGGAGACCCAGTACTTC.